This paragraph covers one T cell receptor (beta chain) sequence. A much larger clonotype is one base distant, so this may be a read error. Each individual donor underwent a draw of approximately 9.8 milliliters of peripheral blood. The data belong to a study of blood T cells in healthy people across ages. Looking at the study overall: About one barcoded beta molecule per two T cells was captured by template switching.

The CDR3 is 16 residues long. The ends lost 4 bases at V and 1 base at J; junction bases unmatched: 4. Germline assignment: CDR1 MNHEY and CDR2 SMNVEV (reference sequence). The use of a sample-barcoded 5' primer and a J-beta primer mix characterized a second PCR of 7 to 11 cycles. TCRdb ran MiXCR on the 5' RACE reads and lists one entry per CDR3 protein. The profile shows 1.4 million to 1.5 million distinct CDR3 sequences, around two fifths of them singletons. This rearrangement joins TRBV27 to TRBJ2-3, with 11 bases aligning to TRBD2. The specimen sequenced was blood. The receptor was isolated from a woman aged 18-35 years in good health. The chain's CDR3 is CASSSRLAGRTDTQYF. CDR3 in DNA: TGTGCCAGCAGTTCTAGACTAGCGGGACGCACAGATACGCAGTATTTT.